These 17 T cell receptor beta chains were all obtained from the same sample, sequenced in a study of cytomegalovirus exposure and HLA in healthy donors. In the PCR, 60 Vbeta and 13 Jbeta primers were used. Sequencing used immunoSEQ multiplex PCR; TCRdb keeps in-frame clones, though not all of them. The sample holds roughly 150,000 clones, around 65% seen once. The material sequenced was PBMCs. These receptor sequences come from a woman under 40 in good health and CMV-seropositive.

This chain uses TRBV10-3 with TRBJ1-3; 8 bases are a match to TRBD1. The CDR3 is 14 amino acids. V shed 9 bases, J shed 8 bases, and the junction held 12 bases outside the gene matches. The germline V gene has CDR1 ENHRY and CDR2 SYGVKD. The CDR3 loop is CAISKGQVEDTIYF. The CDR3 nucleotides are TGTGCCATTAGCAAGGGACAGGTTGAAGACACCATATATTTT.

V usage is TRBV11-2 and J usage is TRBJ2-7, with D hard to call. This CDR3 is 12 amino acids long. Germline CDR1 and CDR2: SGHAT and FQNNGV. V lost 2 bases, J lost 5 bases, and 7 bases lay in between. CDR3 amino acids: CASSLQRHEQYF. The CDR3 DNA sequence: TGTGCCAGCAGCTTACAGCGCCACGAGCAGTACTTC.

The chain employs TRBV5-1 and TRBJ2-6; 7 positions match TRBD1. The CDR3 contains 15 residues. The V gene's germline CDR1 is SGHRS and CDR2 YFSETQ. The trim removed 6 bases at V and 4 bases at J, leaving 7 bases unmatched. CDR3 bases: TGCGCCAGCATCGAGACAGGGTCCGGGGCCAACGTCCTGACTTTC. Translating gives CASIETGSGANVLTF.

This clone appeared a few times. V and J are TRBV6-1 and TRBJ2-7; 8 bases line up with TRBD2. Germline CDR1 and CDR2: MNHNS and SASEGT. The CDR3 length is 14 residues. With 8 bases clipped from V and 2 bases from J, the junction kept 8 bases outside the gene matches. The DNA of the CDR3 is TGTGCCAGCGCGGGGGGATTAGCGACCTACGAGCAGTACTTC. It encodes CASAGGLATYEQYF.

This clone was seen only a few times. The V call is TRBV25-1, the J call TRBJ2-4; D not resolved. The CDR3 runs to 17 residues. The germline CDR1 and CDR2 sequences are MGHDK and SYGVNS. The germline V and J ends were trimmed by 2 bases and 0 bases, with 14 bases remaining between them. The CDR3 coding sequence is TGTGCCAGCAGTGAAGCCGGCGTGGGCCTAGCCAAAAACATTCAGTACTTC. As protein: CASSEAGVGLAKNIQYF.

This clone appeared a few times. CDR3 sequence (DNA): TGTGCCAGCAGCAACCATCAGGCCAGCGGTTCCGGGGGGCAGTTCTTC. Translating gives CASSNHQASGSGGQFF. This chain joins TRBV9 and TRBJ2-1, with D possibly TRBD2 on 6 matching bases. This CDR3 spans 16 amino acids. V was pared by 4 bases and J by 12 bases, with 26 bases between. CDR1 SGDLS and CDR2 YYNGEE come from the germline V gene.

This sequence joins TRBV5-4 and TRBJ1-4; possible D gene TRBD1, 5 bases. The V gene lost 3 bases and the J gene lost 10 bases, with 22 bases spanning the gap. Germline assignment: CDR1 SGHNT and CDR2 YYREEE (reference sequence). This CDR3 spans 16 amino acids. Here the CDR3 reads CASSSIPGGGSGKLFF. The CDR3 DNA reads TGTGCCAGCAGCTCTATACCTGGGGGGGGTTCAGGAAAACTGTTTTTT. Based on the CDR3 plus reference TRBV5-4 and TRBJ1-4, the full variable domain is ETGVTQSPTHLIKTRGQQVTLRCSSQSGHNTVSWYQQALGQGPQFIFQYYREEENGRGNFPPRFSGLQFPNYSSELNVNALELDDSALYLCASSSIPGGGSGKLFFGSGTQLSVL.

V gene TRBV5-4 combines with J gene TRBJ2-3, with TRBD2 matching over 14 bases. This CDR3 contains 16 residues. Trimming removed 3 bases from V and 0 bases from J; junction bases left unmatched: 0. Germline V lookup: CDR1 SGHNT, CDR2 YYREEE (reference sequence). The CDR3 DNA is TGTGCCAGCAGCTGGACTAGCGGGAGGAGCACAGATACGCAGTATTTT. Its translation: CASSWTSGRSTDTQYF.

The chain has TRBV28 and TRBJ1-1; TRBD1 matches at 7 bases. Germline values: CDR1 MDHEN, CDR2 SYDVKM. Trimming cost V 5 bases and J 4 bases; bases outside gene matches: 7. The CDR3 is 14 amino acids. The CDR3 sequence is CASSLQGDLTEAFF. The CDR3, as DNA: TGTGCCAGCAGTCTCCAGGGGGACCTCACTGAAGCTTTCTTT.

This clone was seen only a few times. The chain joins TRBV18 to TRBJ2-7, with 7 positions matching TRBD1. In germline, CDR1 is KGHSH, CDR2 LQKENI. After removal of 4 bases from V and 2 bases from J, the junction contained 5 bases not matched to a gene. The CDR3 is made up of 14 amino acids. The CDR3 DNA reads TGTGCCAGCTCACGATCGACAGGGCCCTACGAGCAGTACTTC. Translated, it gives CASSRSTGPYEQYF.

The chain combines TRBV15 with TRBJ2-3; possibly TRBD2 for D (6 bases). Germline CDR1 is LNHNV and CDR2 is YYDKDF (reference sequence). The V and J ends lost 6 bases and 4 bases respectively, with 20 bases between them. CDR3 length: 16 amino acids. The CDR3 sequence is CATSSQRGTPPDTQYF. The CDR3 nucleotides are TGTGCCACCAGTTCCCAACGCGGGACTCCGCCAGATACGCAGTATTTT. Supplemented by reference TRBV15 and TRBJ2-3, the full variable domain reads DAMVIQNPRYQVTQFGKPVTLSCSQTLNHNVMYWYQQKSSQAPKLLFHYYDKDFNNEADTPDNFQSRRPNTSFCFLDIRSPGLGDTAMYLCATSSQRGTPPDTQYFGPGTRLTVL.

CDR3 residues: CASTKPGTGGEQYF. In DNA form, the CDR3 reads TGTGCCAGCACCAAACCCGGGACAGGGGGCGAGCAGTACTTC. The chain uses TRBV25-1 and TRBJ2-7; TRBD1 aligns across 11 bases. This CDR3 spans 14 amino acids. Germline CDR1 MGHDK, CDR2 SYGVNS. V shed 7 bases and J 6 bases; nucleotides not matched to a gene: 8.

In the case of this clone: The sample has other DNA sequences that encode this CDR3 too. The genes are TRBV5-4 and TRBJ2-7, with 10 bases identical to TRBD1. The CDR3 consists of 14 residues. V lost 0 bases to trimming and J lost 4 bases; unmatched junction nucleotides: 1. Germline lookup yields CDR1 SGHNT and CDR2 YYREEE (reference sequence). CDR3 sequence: CASSLGQGAYEQYF. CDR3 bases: TGTGCCAGCAGCTTGGGACAGGGGGCATACGAGCAGTACTTC.

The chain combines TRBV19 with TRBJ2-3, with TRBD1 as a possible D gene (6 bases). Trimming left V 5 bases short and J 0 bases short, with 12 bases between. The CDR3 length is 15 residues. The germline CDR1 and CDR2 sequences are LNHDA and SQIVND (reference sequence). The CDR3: CASSVDRRSTDTQYF. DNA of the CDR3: TGTGCCAGTAGTGTCGACAGGCGTAGCACAGATACGCAGTATTTT.

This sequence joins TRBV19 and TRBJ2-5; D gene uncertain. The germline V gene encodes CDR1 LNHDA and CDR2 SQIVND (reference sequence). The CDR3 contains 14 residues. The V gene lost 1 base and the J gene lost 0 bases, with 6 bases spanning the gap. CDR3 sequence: CASSIGLYQETQYF. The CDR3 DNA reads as TGTGCCAGTAGTATAGGACTGTACCAAGAGACCCAGTACTTC.

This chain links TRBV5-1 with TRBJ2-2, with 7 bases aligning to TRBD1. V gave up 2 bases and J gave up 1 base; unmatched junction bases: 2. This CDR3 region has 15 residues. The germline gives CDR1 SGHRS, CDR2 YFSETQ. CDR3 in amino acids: CASSLGGMNTGELFF. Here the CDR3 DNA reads TGCGCCAGCAGCTTAGGGGGCATGAACACCGGGGAGCTGTTTTTT.

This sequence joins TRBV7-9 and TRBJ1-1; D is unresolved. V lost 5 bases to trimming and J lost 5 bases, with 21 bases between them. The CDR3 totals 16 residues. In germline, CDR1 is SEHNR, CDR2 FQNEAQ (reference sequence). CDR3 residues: CASSDRVEGIVTEAFF. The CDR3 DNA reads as TGTGCCAGCAGCGATCGGGTAGAGGGCATAGTAACTGAAGCTTTCTTT.